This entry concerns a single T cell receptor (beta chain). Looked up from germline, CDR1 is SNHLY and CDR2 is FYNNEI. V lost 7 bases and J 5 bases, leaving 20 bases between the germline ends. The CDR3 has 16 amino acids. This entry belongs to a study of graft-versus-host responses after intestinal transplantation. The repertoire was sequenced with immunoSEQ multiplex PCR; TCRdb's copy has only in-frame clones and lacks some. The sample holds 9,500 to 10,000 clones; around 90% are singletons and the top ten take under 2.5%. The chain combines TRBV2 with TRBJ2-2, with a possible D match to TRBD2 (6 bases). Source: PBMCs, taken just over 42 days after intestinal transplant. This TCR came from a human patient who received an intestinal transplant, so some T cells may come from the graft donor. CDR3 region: CASNDPNGAGTGELFF. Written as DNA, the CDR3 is TGTGCCAGCAATGATCCCAATGGGGCGGGGACCGGGGAGCTGTTTTTT.